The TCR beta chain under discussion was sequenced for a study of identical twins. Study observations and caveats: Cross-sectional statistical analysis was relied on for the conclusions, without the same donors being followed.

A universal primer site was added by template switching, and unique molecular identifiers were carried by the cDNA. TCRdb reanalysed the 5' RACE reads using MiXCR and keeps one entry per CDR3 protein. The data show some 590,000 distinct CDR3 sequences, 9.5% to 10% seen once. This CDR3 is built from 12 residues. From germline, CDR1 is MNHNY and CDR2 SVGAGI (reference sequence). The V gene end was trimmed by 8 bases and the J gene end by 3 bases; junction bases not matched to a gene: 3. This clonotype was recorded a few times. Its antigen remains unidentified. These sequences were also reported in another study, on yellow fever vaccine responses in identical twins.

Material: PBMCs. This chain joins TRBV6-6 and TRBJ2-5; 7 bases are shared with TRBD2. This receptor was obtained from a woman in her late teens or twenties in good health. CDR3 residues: CASGGVKETQYF. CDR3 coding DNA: TGTGCCAGCGGGGGGGTTAAAGAGACCCAGTACTTC.